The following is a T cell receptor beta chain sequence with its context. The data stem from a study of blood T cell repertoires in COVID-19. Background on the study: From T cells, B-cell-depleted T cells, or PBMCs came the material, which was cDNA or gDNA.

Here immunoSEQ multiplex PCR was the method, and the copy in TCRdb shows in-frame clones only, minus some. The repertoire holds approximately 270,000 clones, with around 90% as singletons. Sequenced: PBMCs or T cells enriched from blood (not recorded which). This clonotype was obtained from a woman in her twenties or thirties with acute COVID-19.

The CDR3 DNA sequence: TGTGCCAGCAGCCCTAGCGGGAGGGCCCTCAATGAGCAGTTCTTC. Translation: CASSPSGRALNEQFF. V is TRBV2 and J is TRBJ2-1, with 12 bases matching TRBD2. The J segment lost 6 bases and the V segment lost 6 bases, leaving 6 bases of the junction unmatched. This CDR3 has 15 residues. Germline CDR1 SNHLY, CDR2 FYNNEI.